The 30 T cell receptor beta chains given below trace back to one sample, sequenced in a study of blood T cell repertoires in COVID-19. The protocol was immunoSEQ multiplex PCR, while the TCRdb copy is restricted to in-frame clones and leaves out a portion. Of roughly 120,000 clones detected, roughly nine tenths appear once; the ten largest clones hold around 3.7%. Specimen: peripheral blood. The source is a man between 45 and 60 years old with active COVID-19.

The CDR3 bases are TGCGCCAGCAGTGAGTTACAGGGGAGGCCTCAGGAGCAGTACGTC. It specifies CASSELQGRPQEQYV. This chain uses TRBV10-2 with TRBJ2-7; maybe TRBD1 (7 bases). V lost 1 base and J lost 7, with 17 bases in between. CDR1 WSHSY and CDR2 SAAADI come from the germline V gene. The CDR3 contains 15 residues.

The V and J genes are TRBV4-1 and TRBJ2-7; D gene ambiguous. The CDR3 loop spans 14 amino acids. Looked up from germline, CDR1 is MGHRA and CDR2 is YSYEKL. V lost 4 bases to trimming and J lost 0 bases, with 10 bases between them. CDR3 protein: CASSPGVSSYEQYF. In DNA form, the CDR3 reads TGCGCCAGCAGCCCGGGTGTGAGCTCCTACGAGCAGTACTTC.

The V gene is TRBV30, the J gene TRBJ1-6; perhaps TRBD1 as D (5 bases). Trimming took 1 base from V and 8 from J, leaving 9 bases between them. The germline V gene encodes CDR1 GTSNPN and CDR2 SVGIG (reference sequence). This CDR3 contains 13 residues. CDR3 in amino acids: CAWSGQGDSPLHF. In DNA form, the CDR3 reads TGTGCCTGGAGTGGGCAGGGTGATTCACCCCTCCACTTT.

The gene calls are TRBV6-2 or TRBV6-3 and TRBJ2-2, with 7 bases lining up with TRBD1. CDR1 MNHEY and CDR2 SVGEGT come from the germline V gene. This CDR3 contains 18 residues. Trimming took 5 bases from V and 1 from J; bases not matched to a gene: 13. For the CDR3, the DNA is TGTGCCAGCAGTGCCACATCTCCCGGGACAGTGAACACCGGGGAGCTGTTTTTT. This translates into CASSATSPGTVNTGELFF.

The V gene is TRBV3-1 (or the pseudogene TRBV3-2), the J gene TRBJ1-2, with a weak D call TRBD1 (6 bases). Germline V gene sequence: CDR1 LGHDT, CDR2 YNNKEL (reference sequence). Trimming pared 4 bases from V and 1 base from J, leaving 10 bases between. The CDR3 totals 14 residues. CDR3 sequence: CASSPRGSNYGYTF. CDR3 sequence (DNA): TGTGCCAGCAGCCCCAGGGGCAGTAACTATGGCTACACCTTC.

This clone was observed once. This rearrangement joins TRBV11-2 to TRBJ2-1; 15 bases are shared with TRBD2. Germline CDR1 reads SGHAT; CDR2 reads FQNNGV. This CDR3 has 19 amino acids. Germline trimming cut 2 bases from V and 1 base from J; bases unmatched to any gene: 6. The chain's CDR3 is CASSLSSGLAGGSYNEQFF. The CDR3 DNA reads as TGTGCCAGCAGCTTAAGTTCGGGACTAGCGGGAGGATCCTACAATGAGCAGTTCTTC. Full variable domain (remainder filled in from reference TRBV11-2 and TRBJ2-1): EAGVAQSPRYKIIEKRQSVAFWCNPISGHATLYWYQQILGQGPKLLIQFQNNGVVDDSQLPKDRFSAERLKGVDSTLKIQPAKLEDSAVYLCASSLSSGLAGGSYNEQFFGPGTRLTVL.

The CDR3 bases are TGTGCCAGCAGTGACAGGGATGGGCGAGGATTCAATCAGCCCCAGCATTTT. Its protein product is CASSDRDGRGFNQPQHF. The chain joins TRBV6-1 to TRBJ1-5; D possibly corresponds to TRBD1 (5 bases). From germline, CDR1 is MNHNS and CDR2 SASEGT. CDR3 length: 17 amino acids. Trimming cost V 3 bases and J 3 bases, with 18 bases left between them.

The rearrangement joins TRBV12-3 or TRBV12-4 to TRBJ1-1; possibly TRBD1 for D (5 bases). V lost 6 bases to trimming and J lost 2 bases, with 10 bases between them. This CDR3 has 13 amino acids. The CDR3 here is CASRSQGNTEAFF. CDR3 nucleotide sequence: TGTGCCAGCAGGTCTCAGGGAAACACTGAAGCTTTCTTT.

This chain uses TRBV2 with TRBJ2-5, with 8 nucleotides matching TRBD2. J lost 2 bases, V lost 3 bases, and 5 bases had no gene match. The CDR3 loop spans 15 amino acids. Germline CDR1 and CDR2: SNHLY and FYNNEI. For the CDR3, the DNA is TGTGCCAGCAGTGAGACTAGCGCAATACAAGAGACCCAGTACTTC. Protein product: CASSETSAIQETQYF.

V is TRBV3-1 (or the pseudogene TRBV3-2) and J is TRBJ2-2; 10 bases map to TRBD1. Germline trimming cut 2 bases from V and 2 bases from J; bases unmatched to any gene: 8. The CDR3 covers 18 residues. Germline CDR1 reads LGHDT; CDR2 reads YNNKEL (reference sequence). This CDR3 is CASSQFSGTGVNTGELFF. Here the CDR3 DNA reads TGTGCCAGCAGCCAATTTTCCGGGACAGGGGTTAACACCGGGGAGCTGTTTTTT.

This clone was picked up a small number of times. This chain uses TRBV3-1 (or the pseudogene TRBV3-2) with TRBJ1-3; the match to TRBD1 covers 7 bases. This CDR3 has 15 amino acids. Germline CDR1 and CDR2: LGHDT and YNNKEL (reference sequence). Unmatched junction bases numbered 4, after V lost 5 bases and J lost 0 bases. In DNA, the CDR3 is TGTGCCAGCAGCTCCGACAGGGCCTCTGGAAACACCATATATTTT. This sequence encodes CASSSDRASGNTIYF.

The gene calls are TRBV15 and TRBJ2-7, with 13 bases matching TRBD2. With V trimmed by 2 bases and J by 7 bases, 5 bases remained unmatched. The CDR3 is made up of 15 amino acids. CDR1 LNHNV and CDR2 YYDKDF come from the germline V gene (reference sequence). CDR3 coding DNA: TGTGCCACCAGCAGATCAGGACTAGCGGGAGAAGAGCAGTACGTC. It is translated as CATSRSGLAGEEQYV.

The gene calls are TRBV10-2 and TRBJ2-7; 8 bases match TRBD1. The CDR3 covers 17 residues. CDR1 and CDR2 (germline): WSHSY, SAAADI. J gave up 2 bases and V 2 bases, and 11 bases lay outside the gene matches. This CDR3 is CASSEPGRGQGPYEQYF. The CDR3 coding sequence is TGCGCCAGCAGTGAGCCGGGGCGAGGACAGGGTCCCTACGAGCAGTACTTC.

The chain carries TRBV24-1 and TRBJ2-1, with TRBD1 identical over 12 bases. V was clipped by 3 bases and J by 5 bases; unmatched bases: 4. CDR1 and CDR2 from the germline V gene are KGHDR and SFDVKD. CDR3 length equals 16 residues. CDR3 sequence: CATSDPGQGADNEQFF. As DNA, the CDR3 is TGTGCCACCAGTGATCCGGGACAGGGGGCGGACAATGAGCAGTTCTTC.

The rearrangement links TRBV7-9 to TRBJ1-4; the D is unclear. The CDR3 is made up of 14 amino acids. V was clipped by 3 bases and J by 3 bases, with 8 bases between them. The V gene's germline CDR1 is SEHNR and CDR2 FQNEAQ (reference sequence). CDR3 DNA sequence: TGTGCCAGCAGCTTCTCGCAGGCTAATGAAAAACTGTTTTTT. It specifies CASSFSQANEKLFF.

The rearrangement uses TRBV14 and TRBJ2-5, with D possibly being TRBD2 (6 bases). The V gene lost 0 bases and the J gene lost 7 bases, with 15 bases spanning the gap. Germline loops: CDR1 SGHDN, CDR2 FVKESK. The CDR3 has 15 residues. CDR3 sequence: CASSQDSREAGTQYF. The CDR3 DNA follows: TGTGCCAGCAGCCAAGATTCGAGGGAGGCCGGGACCCAGTACTTC.

CDR3 nucleotide sequence: TGTGCCAGCAGCTCGGGGAGCTCCTATAATTCACCCCTCCACTTT. Translation: CASSSGSSYNSPLHF. The genes are TRBV11-3 and TRBJ1-6; D ambiguous. Deletions cut 4 bases from V and 0 bases from J, with 7 bases between. Looked up from germline, CDR1 is SGHNT and CDR2 is YENEEA. This CDR3 has 15 amino acids.

The genes are TRBV7-8 and TRBJ2-5; D not certain. Germline CDR1 SGHVS, CDR2 FQNEAQ. V gave up 0 bases and J gave up 4 bases, with 15 bases separating them. This CDR3 spans 16 amino acids. As DNA, the CDR3 is TGTGCCAGCAGCTTAGCGGCGATGGTGGGCTTAGAGACCCAGTACTTC. Translating it yields CASSLAAMVGLETQYF.

The chain joins TRBV10-2 to TRBJ2-7; 9 bases agree with TRBD2. The CDR3 length is 14 residues. Unmatched junction bases numbered 3, after V lost 5 bases and J lost 1 base. Germline V lookup: CDR1 WSHSY, CDR2 SAAADI. Here the CDR3 reads CASSFSGGSYEQYF. In DNA form, the CDR3 reads TGCGCCAGCAGTTTTAGCGGGGGATCCTACGAGCAGTACTTC.

This chain connects TRBV4-2 to TRBJ2-7, with a weak D call TRBD2 (6 bases). Deletions cut 0 bases from V and 2 bases from J, with 20 bases between. CDR1 LGHNA and CDR2 YNFKEQ come from the germline V gene. The CDR3 runs to 18 residues. CDR3: CASSQDVTPGLTTYEQYF. CDR3 in DNA: TGTGCCAGCAGCCAAGATGTTACCCCGGGACTTACAACCTACGAGCAGTACTTC.

In this sample, this clone turned up once. The genes are TRBV10-2 and TRBJ1-1; no clear D. This CDR3 is 13 amino acids long. Looked up from germline, CDR1 is WSHSY and CDR2 is SAAADI. The V gene lost 6 bases and the J gene lost 0 bases, with 8 bases spanning the gap. The CDR3 DNA follows: TGCGCCAGCAGATCGACATTGAACACTGAAGCTTTCTTT. Its translation: CASRSTLNTEAFF.

CDR3 sequence reads: CASSLAGQGGNTEAFF. As DNA, the CDR3 is TGTGCCAGCAGCTTAGCAGGACAGGGAGGTAACACTGAAGCTTTCTTT. The genes are TRBV7-2 and TRBJ1-1; TRBD1 matches at 8 bases. The CDR3 length is 16 residues. The germline V gene encodes CDR1 SGHTA and CDR2 FQGNSA. V lost 0 bases to trimming and J lost 2 bases; unmatched junction nucleotides: 5.

This clone was counted once. This rearrangement joins TRBV4-1 to TRBJ2-3, with D unresolved. V was shortened by 1 base and J by 6 bases, with 14 bases between the two germline ends. The CDR3 is 15 amino acids. The V gene's germline CDR1 is MGHRA and CDR2 YSYEKL. CDR3 coding DNA: TGCGCCAGCAGCCAAGGACTCGGATCCGGGGATACGCAGTATTTT. The encoded protein is CASSQGLGSGDTQYF.

J is TRBJ2-3 and V is TRBV19; maybe TRBD1 (6 bases). Trimming cost V 9 bases and J 3 bases, with 13 bases left between them. There are 13 residues in the CDR3. Germline V gene sequence: CDR1 LNHDA, CDR2 SQIVND (reference sequence). The CDR3 loop is CASRDKWTDTQYF. CDR3 DNA: TGTGCCAGCCGGGACAAATGGACAGATACGCAGTATTTT.

V is TRBV4-1 and J is TRBJ2-1; 10 bases fit TRBD2. The CDR3 covers 17 residues. Germline V gene sequence: CDR1 MGHRA, CDR2 YSYEKL. Trimming cost V 0 bases and J 0 bases; bases outside gene matches: 2. As DNA, the CDR3 is TGCGCCAGCAGCCAAGATCCTAGCGGGAGCTCCTACAATGAGCAGTTCTTC. This gives the protein CASSQDPSGSSYNEQFF.

V and J are TRBV7-8 and TRBJ1-5, with 8 positions matching TRBD1. Looked up from germline, CDR1 is SGHVS and CDR2 is FQNEAQ. The CDR3 spans 15 residues. The V segment lost 3 bases and the J segment 3 bases; nucleotides outside the gene matches: 4. CDR3 coding DNA: TGTGCCAGCAGCTTGCAGGGGGCTAACAATCAGCCCCAGCATTTT. This translates into CASSLQGANNQPQHF.

The genes are TRBV24-1 and TRBJ2-5; maybe TRBD2 (6 bases). Germline V gene data show CDR1 as KGHDR and CDR2 as SFDVKD. V gave up 4 bases and J gave up 2 bases, with 10 bases separating them. The CDR3 consists of 14 residues. DNA of the CDR3: TGTGCCACCAGTGACTATGGACTACAAGAGACCCAGTACTTC. Residues: CATSDYGLQETQYF.

The V gene is TRBV5-4, the J gene TRBJ1-4; 10 bases match TRBD1. Unmatched junction bases numbered 9, after V lost 5 bases and J lost 5 bases. CDR1 SGHNT and CDR2 YYREEE come from the germline V gene (reference sequence). The CDR3 spans 16 residues. The CDR3: CASRAGTGVPNEKLFF. DNA for the CDR3: TGTGCCAGCAGGGCCGGGACAGGGGTCCCGAATGAAAAACTGTTTTTT.

The gene calls are TRBV3-1 (or the pseudogene TRBV3-2) and TRBJ1-1, with D uncertain. The V end lost 0 bases, the J end lost 3 bases, and 14 bases lay between the germline ends. The V gene's germline CDR1 is LGHDT and CDR2 YNNKEL (reference sequence). CDR3 length: 16 amino acids. CDR3: CASSQDIPPGDTEAFF. CDR3 sequence (DNA): TGTGCCAGCAGCCAAGACATACCCCCCGGGGACACTGAAGCTTTCTTT.

The rearrangement links TRBV27 to TRBJ2-6; no clear D. Germline V lookup: CDR1 MNHEY, CDR2 SMNVEV (reference sequence). The CDR3 has 17 residues. Trimming shortened V by 1 base and J by 0 bases, and 10 bases separated the two germline ends. CDR3 residues: CASSLFAASSGANVLTF. In DNA form, the CDR3 reads TGTGCCAGCAGTTTATTCGCGGCGTCCTCTGGGGCCAACGTCCTGACTTTC.